This entry lists 20 T cell receptor beta chains sequenced from one sample in a study of blood T cell repertoires in COVID-19. Generated by immunoSEQ multiplex PCR, the TCRdb table keeps only in-frame clones and is missing some. The sample comprises around 260,000 clones, approximately 85% of which are singletons, and 0.87% rests with the top ten. Source material: peripheral blood. These receptors were collected from a human donor with COVID-19, enrolled during active disease. The donor label of this sample is uncertain.

The gene calls are TRBV9 and TRBJ2-1; D not resolved. The CDR3 is 14 amino acids. Germline values: CDR1 SGDLS, CDR2 YYNGEE. The V gene lost 0 bases and the J gene lost 4 bases, with 8 bases spanning the gap. CDR3 sequence reads: CASSVGADYNEQFF. The DNA of the CDR3 is TGTGCCAGCAGCGTAGGTGCGGATTACAATGAGCAGTTCTTC.

This chain uses TRBV30 with TRBJ1-5, with a tentative D call TRBD1 (6 bases). Per germline, CDR1 GTSNPN and CDR2 SVGIG (reference sequence). With 0 bases removed from V and 5 bases from J, the gap between germline ends came to 8 bases. The CDR3 sequence is 13 residues long. This chain's CDR3 is CAWSVEGDQPQHF. The CDR3 nucleotides are TGTGCCTGGAGTGTTGAGGGGGATCAGCCCCAGCATTTT.

V is TRBV19 and J is TRBJ2-6; tentatively, D is TRBD2 (5 bases). The germline V gene has CDR1 LNHDA and CDR2 SQIVND (reference sequence). This CDR3 comprises 18 residues. V dropped 4 bases and J dropped 0 bases, with 16 bases sitting between them. The CDR3: CASSNWMTGSSGANVLTF. Written as DNA, the CDR3 is TGTGCCAGTAGTAATTGGATGACGGGGAGCTCTGGGGCCAACGTCCTGACTTTC.

V and J are TRBV11-1 and TRBJ2-1, with no clear D. Germline CDR1 reads SGHAT; CDR2 reads FQDESV (reference sequence). Trimming took off 3 bases at V and 1 base at J, with 4 bases between the two ends. The CDR3 extends over 13 amino acids. The CDR3 loop is CASSLASYNEQFF. The DNA of the CDR3 is TGTGCCAGCAGCTTGGCTTCCTACAATGAGCAGTTCTTC.

On this clone itself: A read error is possible here, since a much larger clone lies one base away. The chain combines TRBV2 with TRBJ1-1; maybe TRBD1 (5 bases). Germline V lookup: CDR1 SNHLY, CDR2 FYNNEI. CDR3 length: 13 residues. V was shortened by 5 bases and J by 1 base, with 8 bases between the two germline ends. This CDR3 reads CASSLTENTEAFF. The DNA of the CDR3 is TGTGCCAGCAGTTTGACAGAGAACACTGAAGCTTTCTTT.

This clone was seen more than once but under ten times. This rearrangement joins TRBV28 to TRBJ1-3, with no clear D. This CDR3 has 14 residues. The ends were cut back, 3 bases at V and 4 bases at J, with 10 bases in the middle. CDR1 and CDR2 (germline): MDHEN, SYDVKM. CDR3 region: CASSLPGIGNTIYF. DNA for the CDR3: TGTGCCAGCAGTTTGCCAGGTATAGGAAACACCATATATTTT.

This rearrangement joins TRBV7-8 to TRBJ2-1; maybe TRBD1 (7 bases). Trimming removed 1 base at V and 8 bases at J, with 21 bases between. This CDR3 comprises 17 residues. Germline values: CDR1 SGHVS, CDR2 FQNEAQ. In DNA, the CDR3 is TGTGCCAGCAGCTTAGTTCTTACGGCAGGGGGGTTCGATGAGCAGTTCTTC. The encoded protein is CASSLVLTAGGFDEQFF.

The chain combines TRBV2 with TRBJ1-1; weak D call: TRBD1 (6 bases). Germline CDR1 is SNHLY and CDR2 is FYNNEI. The V gene lost 7 bases and the J gene lost 5 bases, with 14 bases spanning the gap. This CDR3 spans 13 amino acids. In DNA form, the CDR3 reads TGTGCCAGCAACCAGGACAGAACGACTGAAGCTTTCTTT. Encoded protein: CASNQDRTTEAFF.

The J gene is TRBJ1-4, the V gene TRBV28; no definite D call. V lost 6 bases, J lost 0 bases, and 14 bases lay in between. The CDR3 loop spans 16 amino acids. Germline CDR1 is MDHEN and CDR2 is SYDVKM. As DNA, the CDR3 is TGTGCCAGCAGCCGCGGGATGGGGACAACTAATGAAAAACTGTTTTTT. Protein product: CASSRGMGTTNEKLFF.

The chain employs TRBV10-3 and TRBJ1-2, with 9 positions matching TRBD1. This CDR3 comprises 14 residues. Germline CDR1 reads ENHRY; CDR2 reads SYGVKD. With V trimmed by 6 bases and J by 6 bases, 8 bases remained unmatched. This CDR3 reads CAIRPNRDRDGYTF. CDR3 coding DNA: TGTGCCATCAGGCCCAACCGGGACAGGGATGGCTACACCTTC.

J is TRBJ2-7 and V is TRBV7-2; possible D gene TRBD1, 5 bases. This CDR3 comprises 14 residues. The V gene lost 1 base and the J gene lost 0 bases, with 7 bases spanning the gap. The germline gives CDR1 SGHTA, CDR2 FQGNSA. This chain's CDR3 is CASSLVQGSYEQYF. The CDR3, as DNA: TGTGCCAGCAGCTTAGTGCAGGGCTCCTACGAGCAGTACTTC.

V is TRBV9 and J is TRBJ1-3, with D unclear. Trimming took off 3 bases at V and 3 bases at J, with 4 bases between the two ends. Germline V CDR1 and CDR2: SGDLS, YYNGEE. The CDR3 is 12 amino acids. Here the CDR3 reads CASSDNGNTIYF. The CDR3, as DNA: TGTGCCAGCAGCGACAATGGAAACACCATATATTTT.

The chain joins TRBV30 to TRBJ2-3; D unresolved. This CDR3 has 15 residues. Germline CDR1 GTSNPN, CDR2 SVGIG (reference sequence). V gave up 0 bases and J gave up 0 bases, with 10 bases separating them. CDR3 protein: CAWSVLGLSTDTQYF. The CDR3 DNA sequence: TGTGCCTGGAGTGTACTTGGTCTGAGCACAGATACGCAGTATTTT.

In its sample, this clone was seen once. The chain links TRBV30 to TRBJ1-1; D gene ambiguous. Per germline, CDR1 GTSNPN and CDR2 SVGIG (reference sequence). V shed 4 bases and J shed 0 bases, with 3 bases lying between them. The CDR3 runs 11 residues. CDR3 in DNA: TGTGCCTGGAACATGAACACTGAAGCTTTCTTT. This sequence encodes CAWNMNTEAFF.

This chain joins TRBV3-1 (or the pseudogene TRBV3-2) and TRBJ2-1, with a tentative D call TRBD2 (6 bases). Germline V gene data show CDR1 as LGHDT and CDR2 as YNNKEL (reference sequence). V dropped 9 bases and J dropped 9 bases, with 6 bases sitting between them. The CDR3 sequence is 9 residues long. This CDR3 reads CARGGEQFF. DNA for the CDR3: TGTGCCAGGGGGGGTGAGCAGTTCTTC.

The chain uses TRBV28 and TRBJ1-2, with 11 bases identical to TRBD1. V lost 2 bases and J lost 4; bases outside the gene matches: 9. Germline CDR1 reads MDHEN; CDR2 reads SYDVKM. This CDR3 spans 17 amino acids. In nucleotides, the CDR3 is TGTGCCAGCAGTTTAGGGACAGGGGGATGGGTTAGCTATGGCTACACCTTC. This translates into CASSLGTGGWVSYGYTF.

The V gene is TRBV5-1, the J gene TRBJ2-2; no clear D gene. CDR3 size: 11 residues. Germline V gives CDR1 SGHRS, CDR2 YFSETQ. Deletions cut 8 bases from V and 6 bases from J, with 8 bases between. The CDR3 coding sequence is TGCGCCAGTTCACGGGCCGGGGAGCTGTTTTTT. Amino acids: CASSRAGELFF.

This chain links TRBV9 with TRBJ1-2; tentatively, D is TRBD1 (6 bases). V lost 0 bases and J lost 4, with 19 bases in between. Germline-derived CDR1 and CDR2 are SGDLS and YYNGEE. The CDR3 consists of 17 residues. CDR3 in amino acids: CASSVAGSETGLYGYTF. In DNA, the CDR3 is TGTGCCAGCAGCGTAGCAGGCTCAGAGACAGGCCTCTATGGCTACACCTTC.

CDR3 nucleotide sequence: TGTGCCAGCAGTTTTCTTAGTGCGGCGGGCTACGAGCAGTACTTC. Encoded protein: CASSFLSAAGYEQYF. V gene TRBV27 combines with J gene TRBJ2-7; possible D gene TRBD2, 5 bases. V gave up 3 bases and J gave up 3 bases, with 15 bases separating them. CDR1 and CDR2 (germline): MNHEY, SMNVEV (reference sequence). This CDR3 has 15 amino acids.

This clone has only one observation. This chain connects TRBV27 to TRBJ1-5, with 8 bases that match TRBD1. With 2 bases clipped from V and 0 bases from J, the junction kept 12 bases outside the gene matches. Looked up from germline, CDR1 is MNHEY and CDR2 is SMNVEV (reference sequence). This CDR3 has 19 residues. CDR3 DNA sequence: TGTGCCAGCAGTTTACCGTCGGACAGGGAGAATAATAGCAATCAGCCCCAGCATTTT. This encodes CASSLPSDRENNSNQPQHF.